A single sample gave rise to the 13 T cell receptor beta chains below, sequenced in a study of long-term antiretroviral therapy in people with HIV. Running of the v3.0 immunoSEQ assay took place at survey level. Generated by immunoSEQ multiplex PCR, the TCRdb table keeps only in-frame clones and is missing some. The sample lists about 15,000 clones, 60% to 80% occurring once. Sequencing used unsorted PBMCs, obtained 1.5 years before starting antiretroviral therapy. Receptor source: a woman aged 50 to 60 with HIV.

The CDR3 region is CASSYPGETQYF. CDR3 coding DNA: TGTGCCAGCAGTTACCCCGGGGAGACCCAGTACTTC. The gene calls are TRBV6-6 and TRBJ2-5; no definite D call. The germline V gene has CDR1 MNHNY and CDR2 SVGAGI (reference sequence). V was cut by 2 bases and J by 5 bases, with 6 bases left in between. CDR3 length: 12 amino acids.

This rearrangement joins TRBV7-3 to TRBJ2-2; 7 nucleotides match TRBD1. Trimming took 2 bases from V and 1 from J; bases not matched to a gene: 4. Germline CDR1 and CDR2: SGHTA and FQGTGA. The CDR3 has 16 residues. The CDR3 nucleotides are TGTGCCAGCAGCTTACTGGACAGGCAGAACACCGGGGAGCTGTTTTTT. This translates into CASSLLDRQNTGELFF.

This CDR3 reads CASSLGSDRGRSGELFF. As DNA, the CDR3 is TGTGCCAGCAGCTTAGGGTCTGACAGGGGGCGATCCGGGGAGCTGTTTTTT. J is TRBJ2-2 and V is TRBV11-2, with 10 bases that match TRBD1. The germline gives CDR1 SGHAT, CDR2 FQNNGV. V lost 1 base, J lost 6 bases, and 8 bases stayed unmatched. There are 17 residues in the CDR3.

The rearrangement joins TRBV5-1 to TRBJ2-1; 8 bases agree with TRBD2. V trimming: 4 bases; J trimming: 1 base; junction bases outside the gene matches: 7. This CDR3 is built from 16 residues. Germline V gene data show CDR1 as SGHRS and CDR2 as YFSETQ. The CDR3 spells CASSPTSARSYNEQFF. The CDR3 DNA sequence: TGCGCCAGCAGCCCGACTAGCGCTAGATCCTACAATGAGCAGTTCTTC.

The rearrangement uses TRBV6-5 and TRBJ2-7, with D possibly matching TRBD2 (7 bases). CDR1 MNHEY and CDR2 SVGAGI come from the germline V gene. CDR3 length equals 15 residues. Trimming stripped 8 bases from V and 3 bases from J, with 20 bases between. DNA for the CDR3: TGTGCCAGCCGACGCGCCGGGGGGCGCGTCTACGAGCAGTACTTC. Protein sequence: CASRRAGGRVYEQYF.

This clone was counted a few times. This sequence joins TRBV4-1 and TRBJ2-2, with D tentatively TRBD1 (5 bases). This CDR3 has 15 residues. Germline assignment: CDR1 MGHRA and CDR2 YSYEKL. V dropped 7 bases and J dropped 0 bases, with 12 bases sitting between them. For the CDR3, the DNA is TGCGCCAGCAAGGGAAGGGGATCGAACACCGGGGAGCTGTTTTTT. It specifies CASKGRGSNTGELFF.

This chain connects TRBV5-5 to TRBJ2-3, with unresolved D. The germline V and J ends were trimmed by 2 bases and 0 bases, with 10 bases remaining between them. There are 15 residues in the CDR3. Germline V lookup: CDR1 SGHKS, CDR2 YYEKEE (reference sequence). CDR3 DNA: TGTGCCAGCAGCTTCCGGATGGCTAGCACAGATACGCAGTATTTT. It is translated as CASSFRMASTDTQYF.

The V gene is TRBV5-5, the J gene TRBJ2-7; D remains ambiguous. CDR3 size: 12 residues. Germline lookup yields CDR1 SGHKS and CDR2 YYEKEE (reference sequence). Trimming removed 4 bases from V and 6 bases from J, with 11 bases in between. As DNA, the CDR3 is TGTGCCAGCAGCCTAGGCCTGGGCGAGCAGTACTTC. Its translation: CASSLGLGEQYF.

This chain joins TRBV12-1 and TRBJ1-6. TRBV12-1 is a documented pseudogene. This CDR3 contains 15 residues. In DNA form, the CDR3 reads TGTGCCAGCAGGGCGGTCCGCGGCACTAATTCACCCCTCCACTTT. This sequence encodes CASRAVRGTNSPLHF.

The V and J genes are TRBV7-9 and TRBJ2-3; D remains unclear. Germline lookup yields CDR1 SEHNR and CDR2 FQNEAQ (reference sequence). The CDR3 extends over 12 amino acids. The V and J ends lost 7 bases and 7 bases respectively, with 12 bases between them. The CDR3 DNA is TGTGCCAGCACCTCAGGCAGTCATACGCAGTATTTT. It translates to CASTSGSHTQYF.

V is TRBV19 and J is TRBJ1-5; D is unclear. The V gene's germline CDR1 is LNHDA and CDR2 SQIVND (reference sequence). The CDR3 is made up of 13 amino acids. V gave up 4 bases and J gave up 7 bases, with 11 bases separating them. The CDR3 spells CASSKPYPQPQHF. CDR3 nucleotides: TGTGCCAGTAGTAAACCGTATCCCCAGCCCCAGCATTTT.

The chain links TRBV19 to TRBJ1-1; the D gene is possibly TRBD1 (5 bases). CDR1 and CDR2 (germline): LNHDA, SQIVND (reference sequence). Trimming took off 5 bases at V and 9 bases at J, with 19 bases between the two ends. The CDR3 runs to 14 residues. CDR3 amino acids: CASSRGEGVGQAFF. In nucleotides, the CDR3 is TGTGCCAGTAGTCGAGGGGAAGGGGTCGGACAAGCTTTCTTT.

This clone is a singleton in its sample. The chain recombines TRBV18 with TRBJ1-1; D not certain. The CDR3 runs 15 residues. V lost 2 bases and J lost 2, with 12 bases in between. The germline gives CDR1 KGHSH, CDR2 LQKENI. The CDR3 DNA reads TGTGCCAGCTCACCAATTGAAGGGCAAAACACTGAAGCTTTCTTT. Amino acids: CASSPIEGQNTEAFF.